Here is one T cell receptor beta chain with its context. The CDR3 has 15 amino acids. V dropped 10 bases and J dropped 3; count of bases not matched to a gene: 11. In germline, CDR1 is MNHEY, CDR2 SVGAGI. This sample is part of a study of blood T cell repertoires in COVID-19. Study at large: Italy, Spain and the United States were the sources of the convalescent and acute COVID-19 samples.

Methods used by the authors: It was from reference gene primer amplification that nucleated cell counts were estimated. Sequencing was performed with immunoSEQ multiplex PCR; in TCRdb, only in-frame clones are kept and a portion is missing. V, J and clone size are those of that table, while D and trimming were read from the DNA. The sample yields 75,000 to 80,000 clones, roughly 88% seen once. Sequenced sample: peripheral blood. The chain links TRBV6-5 to TRBJ2-7; 11 bases agree with TRBD2. The origin of this receptor is a human donor in a cohort sampled during active COVID-19. CDR3 region: CATSPGTSGFYEQYF. DNA of the CDR3: TGTGCCACCTCGCCCGGGACTAGCGGCTTCTACGAGCAGTACTTC.